This T cell receptor (beta chain) derives from a study of T cell responses to AZD1222 COVID-19 vaccine. The wider study: The analysis combined second doses at about 4 or about 12 weeks.

The CDR3 runs 15 residues. In germline, CDR1 is MNHEY, CDR2 SVGAGI. V lost 5 bases to trimming and J lost 4 bases, with 17 bases between them. The data were produced by immunoSEQ multiplex PCR, yet TCRdb's version contains in-frame clones alone and is incomplete. This sample has fewer than 110,000 clones; roughly 89% occur once, and the top ten carry 45%. This clone was detected a few times. The clonotype originates from an adult in good health. The sample here was peripheral blood, taken on day 0 of AZD1222 vaccination. The chain carries TRBV6-5 and TRBJ1-1; D may be TRBD1 (5 bases). The CDR3 nucleotides are TGTGCCAGCAGTCGAACCAGGGAATCGGTCACTGAAGCTTTCTTT. Encoded protein: CASSRTRESVTEAFF.